These 6 T cell receptor beta chains came from one sample sequenced in a study of blood T cell repertoires in COVID-19. Produced via immunoSEQ multiplex PCR; TCRdb's table is partial and in-frame only. The profile shows 150,000 to 250,000 clones, 94% of them singletons. Specimen: peripheral blood. Receptor source: a man in his thirties or forties with COVID-19, enrolled during active disease.

The V gene is TRBV27, the J gene TRBJ1-5; 7 bases align to TRBD1. Germline loops: CDR1 MNHEY, CDR2 SMNVEV (reference sequence). The CDR3 is made up of 15 amino acids. Losses at the gene ends were 6 bases for V and 5 bases for J; bases not matched to a gene: 10. Written as DNA, the CDR3 is TGTGCCAGCAGCCGAAGACAGGGATCGGATCAGCCCCAGCATTTT. Translated: CASSRRQGSDQPQHF.

This chain connects TRBV9 to TRBJ2-5; D unresolved. Trimming shortened V by 0 bases and J by 7 bases, and 7 bases separated the two germline ends. Germline CDR1 SGDLS, CDR2 YYNGEE. The CDR3 length is 12 residues. The CDR3, as DNA: TGTGCCAGCAGCGTAGCGACGGGGACCCAGTACTTC. Residues: CASSVATGTQYF.

The V call is TRBV7-9, the J call TRBJ1-1; TRBD1 is a possible D gene (5 bases). V gave up 3 bases and J gave up 10 bases, with 12 bases separating them. The CDR3 has 12 residues. From germline, CDR1 is SEHNR and CDR2 FQNEAQ (reference sequence). CDR3 sequence: CASSFGSGGAFF. For the CDR3, the DNA is TGTGCCAGCAGCTTTGGGTCGGGGGGAGCTTTCTTT.

The rearrangement links TRBV6-5 to TRBJ1-2; D is unclear. The germline gives CDR1 MNHEY, CDR2 SVGAGI. This CDR3 is built from 14 residues. Trimming stripped 5 bases from V and 1 base from J, with 11 bases between. As DNA, the CDR3 is TGTGCCAGCAGTACCTTACATGATAACTATGGCTACACCTTC. Translation: CASSTLHDNYGYTF.

The V call is TRBV5-6, the J call TRBJ1-5; perhaps TRBD1 as D (5 bases). The CDR3 spans 16 residues. Germline V CDR1 and CDR2: SGHDT, YYEEEE. V was clipped by 4 bases and J by 0 bases, with 14 bases between them. This CDR3 reads CASSLQVGDSNQPQHF. The CDR3 DNA is TGTGCCAGCAGCCTCCAGGTAGGGGATAGCAATCAGCCCCAGCATTTT.

The rearrangement uses TRBV27 and TRBJ1-1; TRBD1 aligns across 7 bases. The junction had 8 bases not matched to a gene; V was cut back by 0 bases and J by 7 bases. CDR1 and CDR2 from the germline V gene are MNHEY and SMNVEV (reference sequence). The CDR3 has 15 residues. CDR3 in DNA: TGTGCCAGCAGTTTATCTCCGGGGACAGACCTTGAAGCTTTCTTT. It is translated as CASSLSPGTDLEAFF.